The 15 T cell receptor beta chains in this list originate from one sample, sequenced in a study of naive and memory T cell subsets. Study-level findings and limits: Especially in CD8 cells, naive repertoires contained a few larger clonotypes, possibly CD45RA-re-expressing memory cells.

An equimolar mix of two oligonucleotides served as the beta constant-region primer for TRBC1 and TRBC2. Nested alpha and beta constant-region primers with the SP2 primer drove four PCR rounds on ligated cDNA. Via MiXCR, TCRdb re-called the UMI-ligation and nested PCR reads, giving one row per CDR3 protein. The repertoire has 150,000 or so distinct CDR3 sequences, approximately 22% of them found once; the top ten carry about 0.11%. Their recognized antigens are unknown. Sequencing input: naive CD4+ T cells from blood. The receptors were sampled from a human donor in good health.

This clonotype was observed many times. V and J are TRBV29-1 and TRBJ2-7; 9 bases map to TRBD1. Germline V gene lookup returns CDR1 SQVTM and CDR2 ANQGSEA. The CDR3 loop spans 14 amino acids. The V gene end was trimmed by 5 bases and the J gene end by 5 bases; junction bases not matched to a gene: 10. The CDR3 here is CSVSGTGNKNEQYF. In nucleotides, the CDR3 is TGCAGCGTTTCTGGGACAGGGAATAAGAACGAGCAGTACTTC.

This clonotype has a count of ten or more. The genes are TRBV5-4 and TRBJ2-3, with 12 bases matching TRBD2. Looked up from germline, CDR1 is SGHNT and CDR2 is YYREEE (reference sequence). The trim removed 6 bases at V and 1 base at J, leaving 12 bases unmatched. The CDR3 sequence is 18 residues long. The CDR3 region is CASTPILAGGLGTDTQYF. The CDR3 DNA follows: TGTGCCAGCACACCAATACTAGCGGGGGGCCTTGGCACAGATACGCAGTATTTT. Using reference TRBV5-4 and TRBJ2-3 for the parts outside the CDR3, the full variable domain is ETGVTQSPTHLIKTRGQQVTLRCSSQSGHNTVSWYQQALGQGPQFIFQYYREEENGRGNFPPRFSGLQFPNYSSELNVNALELDDSALYLCASTPILAGGLGTDTQYFGPGTRLTVL.

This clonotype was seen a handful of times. CDR3 region: CASSLVPGEQYF. CDR3 coding DNA: TGTGCCAGCAGTTTAGTTCCCGGCGAGCAGTACTTC. The gene calls are TRBV12-3 or TRBV12-4 and TRBJ2-7; no firm D call. V was clipped by 1 base and J by 6 bases, with 7 bases between them. This CDR3 is built from 12 residues.

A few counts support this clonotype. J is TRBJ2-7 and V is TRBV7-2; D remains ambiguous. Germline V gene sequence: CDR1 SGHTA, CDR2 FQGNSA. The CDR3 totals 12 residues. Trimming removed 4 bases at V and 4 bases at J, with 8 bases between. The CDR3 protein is CASSSELYEQYF. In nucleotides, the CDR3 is TGTGCCAGCAGCTCGGAACTGTACGAGCAGTACTTC. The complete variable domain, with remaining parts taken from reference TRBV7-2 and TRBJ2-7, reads GAGVSQSPSNKVTEKGKDVELRCDPISGHTALYWYRQSLGQGLEFLIYFQGNSAPDKSGLPSDRFSAERTGGSVSTLTIQRTQQEDSAVYLCASSSELYEQYFGPGTRLTVT.

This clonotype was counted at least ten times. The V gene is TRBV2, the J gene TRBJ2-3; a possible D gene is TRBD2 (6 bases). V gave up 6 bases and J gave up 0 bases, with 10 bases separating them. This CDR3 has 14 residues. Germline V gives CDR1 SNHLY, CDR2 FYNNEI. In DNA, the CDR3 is TGTGCCAGCAGAGTCGGGAGTAGCACAGATACGCAGTATTTT. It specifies CASRVGSSTDTQYF.

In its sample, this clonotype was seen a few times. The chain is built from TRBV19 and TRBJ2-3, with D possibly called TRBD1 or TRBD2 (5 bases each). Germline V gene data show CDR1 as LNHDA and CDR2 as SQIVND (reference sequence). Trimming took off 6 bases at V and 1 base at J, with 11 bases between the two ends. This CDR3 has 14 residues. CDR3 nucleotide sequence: TGTGCCAGTAGCCGGGACCGACGCACAGATACGCAGTATTTT. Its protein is CASSRDRRTDTQYF. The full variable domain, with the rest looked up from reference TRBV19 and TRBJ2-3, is DGGITQSPKYLFRKEGQNVTLSCEQNLNHDAMYWYRQDPGQGLRLIYYSQIVNDFQKGDIAEGYSVSREKKESFPLTVTSAQKNPTAFYLCASSRDRRTDTQYFGPGTRLTVL.

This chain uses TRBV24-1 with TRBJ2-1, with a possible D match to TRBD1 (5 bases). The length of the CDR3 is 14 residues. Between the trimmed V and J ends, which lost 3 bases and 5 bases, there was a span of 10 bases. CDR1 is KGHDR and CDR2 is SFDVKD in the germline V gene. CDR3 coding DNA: TGTGCCACCAGTGATCCACCCAGGGACAATGAGCAGTTCTTC. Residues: CATSDPPRDNEQFF.

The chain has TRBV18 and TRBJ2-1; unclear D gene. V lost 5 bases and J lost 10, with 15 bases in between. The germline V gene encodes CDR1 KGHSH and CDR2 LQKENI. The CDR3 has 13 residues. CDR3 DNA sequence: TGTGCCAGCTCAGACAATGCGGAGAGCGAGCAGTTCTTC. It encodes CASSDNAESEQFF.

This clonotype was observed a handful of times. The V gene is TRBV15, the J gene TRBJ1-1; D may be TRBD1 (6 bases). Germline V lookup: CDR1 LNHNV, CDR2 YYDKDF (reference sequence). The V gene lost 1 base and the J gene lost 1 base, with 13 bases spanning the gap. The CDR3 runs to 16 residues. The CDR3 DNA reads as TGTGCCACCAGCAGAGTCGTCGGCAGGGGGAACACTGAAGCTTTCTTT. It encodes CATSRVVGRGNTEAFF.

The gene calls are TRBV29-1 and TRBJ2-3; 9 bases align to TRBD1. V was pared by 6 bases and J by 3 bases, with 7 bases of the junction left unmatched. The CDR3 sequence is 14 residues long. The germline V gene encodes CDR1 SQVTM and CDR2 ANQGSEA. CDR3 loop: CSVTGTGNTDTQYF. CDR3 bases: TGCAGCGTGACCGGGACAGGGAATACAGATACGCAGTATTTT.

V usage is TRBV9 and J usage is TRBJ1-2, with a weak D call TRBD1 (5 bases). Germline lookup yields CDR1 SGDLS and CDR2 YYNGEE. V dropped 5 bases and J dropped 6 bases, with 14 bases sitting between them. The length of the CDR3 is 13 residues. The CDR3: CASRRGLTDGYTF. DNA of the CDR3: TGTGCCAGCAGGAGGGGACTGACGGATGGCTACACCTTC.

CDR3 nucleotides: TGTGCCATCAGTGAGTCCTCCGGTCCCCAGCCCCAGCATTTT. Translating gives CAISESSGPQPQHF. The chain couples TRBV10-3 to TRBJ1-5; no firm D call. Trimming took off 0 bases at V and 7 bases at J, with 10 bases between the two ends. Germline V gives CDR1 ENHRY, CDR2 SYGVKD. The CDR3 length is 14 residues.

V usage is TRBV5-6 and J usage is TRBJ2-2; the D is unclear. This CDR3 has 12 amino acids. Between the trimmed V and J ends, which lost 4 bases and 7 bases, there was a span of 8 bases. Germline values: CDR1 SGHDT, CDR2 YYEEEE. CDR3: CASSRAIGELFF. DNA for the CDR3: TGTGCCAGCAGCCGAGCAATCGGGGAGCTGTTTTTT. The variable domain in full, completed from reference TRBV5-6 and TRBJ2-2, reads DAGVTQSPTHLIKTRGQQVTLRCSPKSGHDTVSWYQQALGQGPQFIFQYYEEEERQRGNFPDRFSGHQFPNYSSELNVNALLLGDSALYLCASSRAIGELFFGEGSRLTVL.

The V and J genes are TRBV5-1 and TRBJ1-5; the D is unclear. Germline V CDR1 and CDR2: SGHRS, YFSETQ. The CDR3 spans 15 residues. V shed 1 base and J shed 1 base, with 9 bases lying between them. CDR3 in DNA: TGCGCCAGCAGCTTGAAACTCCGGAGCAATCAGCCCCAGCATTTT. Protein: CASSLKLRSNQPQHF.

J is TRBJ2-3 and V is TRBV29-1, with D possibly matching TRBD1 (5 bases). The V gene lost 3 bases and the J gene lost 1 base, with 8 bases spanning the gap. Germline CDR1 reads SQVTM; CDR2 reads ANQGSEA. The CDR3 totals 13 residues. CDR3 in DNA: TGCAGCGTTGAGATAGGGGGCACAGATACGCAGTATTTT. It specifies CSVEIGGTDTQYF.